These T cell receptor beta chains were read from a single sample in a study of blood T cells in healthy people across ages. TCRdb processed the 5' RACE reads anew with MiXCR; each CDR3 protein has one entry. The data hold 1.5 million to 2 million distinct CDR3 sequences, with around 48% observed a single time. Material for sequencing was blood. Receptor source: a woman in her thirties or forties in good health. CDR3s include the opening cysteine and the closing phenylalanine or tryptophan. Each record gives: CDR3 DNA, CDR3 protein, clone size, D gene, V gene, J gene. A D gene is named only where the DNA matches it firmly. Clone size, where shown, is once, few, many, or a class for clones that have expanded.

DNA: TGTGCCAGCAGTTTAGACGGGCGGGGGGCCATATATGAGCAGTTCTTC
CDR3: CASSLDGRGAIYEQFF
size: .
D: TRBD2
V: TRBV27
J: TRBJ2-1

DNA: TGTGCCAGCAGTGATAGTCCCGGAGGGGGAAGATCACCCCTCCACTTT
CDR3: CASSDSPGGGRSPLHF
size: .
D: .
V: TRBV25-1
J: TRBJ1-6

DNA: TGCAGTGCCCCAGGGGGACAAGAGACCCAGTACTTC
CDR3: CSAPGGQETQYF
size: many
D: TRBD1
V: TRBV20-1
J: TRBJ2-5

DNA: TGCGCCAGCAGCTTCCAGGAGCTTGACTACAATGAGCAGTACTTC
CDR3: CASSFQELDYNEQYF
size: .
D: .
V: TRBV4-3
J: TRBJ2-5

DNA: TGCAGCGTTTTCACAGGGGTCGGGGAAAAACTGTTTTTT
CDR3: CSVFTGVGEKLFF
size: .
D: TRBD1
V: TRBV29-1
J: TRBJ1-4

DNA: TGTGCCAGCAGCTTAGATCGGAATAGCGTTGTTGGCACAGATACGCAGTATTTT
CDR3: CASSLDRNSVVGTDTQYF
size: .
D: .
V: TRBV11-2
J: TRBJ2-3

DNA: TGCGCCAGCAGCTCCTCTTCCCGGCGGTCCTACGAGCAGTACTTC
CDR3: CASSSSSRRSYEQYF
size: few
D: .
V: TRBV5-1
J: TRBJ2-7

DNA: TGCAGCGTTGGACCGGGGGCCCAAAAGTACAATGAGCAGTTCTTC
CDR3: CSVGPGAQKYNEQFF
size: .
D: .
V: TRBV29-1
J: TRBJ2-1

DNA: TGCAGTGCTGAAGAGGCAGCCCGCTCCTACGAGCAGTACTTC
CDR3: CSAEEAARSYEQYF
size: .
D: .
V: TRBV20-1
J: TRBJ2-7

DNA: TGTGCCAGCAGTTACCAGACTAGCGGGGGGCTCTACGAGCAGTACTTC
CDR3: CASSYQTSGGLYEQYF
size: many
D: TRBD2
V: TRBV6-2/TRBV6-3
J: TRBJ2-7

DNA: TGTGCCACCAGCAGCCCTACGGGTGAGCAGTTCTTC
CDR3: CATSSPTGEQFF
size: .
D: .
V: TRBV15
J: TRBJ2-1

DNA: TGCAGTGCTAGAGATGGACAGGGCCGCGGGTACTTC
CDR3: CSARDGQGRGYF
size: few
D: TRBD1
V: TRBV20-1
J: TRBJ2-4

DNA: TGTGCCAGCAGTCCCCGGGGGTCGAGCGGCTACACCTTC
CDR3: CASSPRGSSGYTF
size: .
D: .
V: TRBV6-1
J: TRBJ1-2

DNA: TGTGCCAGCAGCTTAGTGGGTAGTATTGGCGTCCCTAACTATGGCTACACCTTC
CDR3: CASSLVGSIGVPNYGYTF
size: .
D: .
V: TRBV7-2
J: TRBJ1-2

DNA: TGCAGTGTTCGAGACAGGTTTAATGAAAAACTGTTTTTT
CDR3: CSVRDRFNEKLFF
size: once
D: .
V: TRBV20-1
J: TRBJ1-4

DNA: TGTGCCAGCAGCGTAGCGGGCGGGGGGGCCAAAAACGTTCAGTACTTC
CDR3: CASSVAGGGAKNVQYF
size: .
D: TRBD2
V: TRBV9
J: TRBJ2-4

DNA: TGTACCAGCAGTCCCCAGACAGGGGCCGGCTATGGCTACACCTTC
CDR3: CTSSPQTGAGYGYTF
size: .
D: TRBD1
V: TRBV28
J: TRBJ1-2

DNA: TGCGCCAGCAGCCAAGAAGGGGAACTCAACACTGAAGCTTTCTTT
CDR3: CASSQEGELNTEAFF
size: .
D: .
V: TRBV4-3
J: TRBJ1-1

DNA: TGCGCCAGCAGCCAAGATGAGGCAGGGGGCTATGGCTACACCTTC
CDR3: CASSQDEAGGYGYTF
size: few
D: TRBD1
V: TRBV4-3
J: TRBJ1-2

DNA: TGTGCCAGCAGTTCCCTACAGGGTAAAAATGAGCAGTTCTTC
CDR3: CASSSLQGKNEQFF
size: few
D: .
V: TRBV12-3/TRBV12-4
J: TRBJ2-1

DNA: TGTGCCAGCAGCCCTTGGACAGGGGGCGATCCAGATACGCAGTATTTT
CDR3: CASSPWTGGDPDTQYF
size: .
D: TRBD1
V: TRBV3-1
J: TRBJ2-3

DNA: TGTGCCAGCAGCTACGGACTAAGGAGCAATCAGCCCCAGCATTTT
CDR3: CASSYGLRSNQPQHF
size: few
D: .
V: TRBV5-8
J: TRBJ1-5

DNA: TGTGCCAGCAGCTTAGTGCGCGGTCTGATGAACACTGAAGCTTTCTTT
CDR3: CASSLVRGLMNTEAFF
size: few
D: .
V: TRBV11-2
J: TRBJ1-1

DNA: TGCAGTGCTAGAGGGGCTAGCGGGGGCCTCTCCACCGGGGAGCTGTTTTTT
CDR3: CSARGASGGLSTGELFF
size: .
D: TRBD2
V: TRBV20-1
J: TRBJ2-2

DNA: TGTGCCAGCACGGAAGAGGACAGTCGTTCTAATTCACCCCTCCACTTT
CDR3: CASTEEDSRSNSPLHF
size: .
D: .
V: TRBV28
J: TRBJ1-6

DNA: TGTGCCAGCAGTGCGAGCGGCGGGGGAATCAATGAGCAGTTCTTC
CDR3: CASSASGGGINEQFF
size: .
D: TRBD2
V: TRBV28
J: TRBJ2-1

DNA: TGTGCCAGCAGCCAAGCCGGGGAGAATAACTATGGCTACACCTTC
CDR3: CASSQAGENNYGYTF
size: few
D: .
V: TRBV4-2
J: TRBJ1-2

DNA: TGCAGTGCTAGCGGCGGAGGTTGGCAGGGGGCTAACATTCAGTACTTC
CDR3: CSASGGGWQGANIQYF
size: .
D: TRBD1
V: TRBV20-1
J: TRBJ2-4

DNA: TGTGCCAGCAGCTCAGGAAAGGGGATCATGAACACTGAAGCTTTCTTT
CDR3: CASSSGKGIMNTEAFF
size: .
D: .
V: TRBV11-1
J: TRBJ1-1

DNA: TGTGCCAGCAGTTACTCCGGGGGATTCGGGACTGAAGCTTTCTTT
CDR3: CASSYSGGFGTEAFF
size: .
D: .
V: TRBV6-5
J: TRBJ1-1

DNA: TGTGCCAGCAGAGAAGGGACAGGGCGAGGCAATGAGCAGTTCTTC
CDR3: CASREGTGRGNEQFF
size: .
D: TRBD1
V: TRBV6-2/TRBV6-3
J: TRBJ2-1

DNA: TGTGCCAGCAGCCCGACAGTTGACAATGAGCAGTTCTTC
CDR3: CASSPTVDNEQFF
size: few
D: .
V: TRBV9
J: TRBJ2-1

DNA: TGCGCCAGCAGCCAAGATGGGATTGGGACAGAAACACCCCACTATGGCTACACCTTC
CDR3: CASSQDGIGTETPHYGYTF
size: .
D: TRBD1
V: TRBV4-3
J: TRBJ1-2

DNA: TGTGCCAGCAGGGATAGGCCGGCTGGGGATCAGCCCCAGCATTTT
CDR3: CASRDRPAGDQPQHF
size: .
D: .
V: TRBV6-5
J: TRBJ1-5

DNA: TGCGCCAGCAGCCGACAAGTTTATAGCAATCAGCCCCAGCATTTT
CDR3: CASSRQVYSNQPQHF
size: .
D: .
V: TRBV4-3
J: TRBJ1-5